A selection of T cell receptor beta chains follows, all from one sample in a study of blood T cells in healthy people across ages. TCRdb analysed the 5' RACE reads with MiXCR anew, one entry per CDR3 protein. The data show some 690,000 distinct CDR3 sequences, 20% to 25% seen once. Sequencing input: blood. The receptors here all came from a man in his 70s in good health. The conserved cysteine and the conserved F or W are not part of the CDR3 here.

TRBJ2-1	TRBV20-1	SATLSGVRNEQF
TRBJ2-5	TRBV2	ASSSYRGRETQY
TRBJ2-5	TRBV6-5	ASSLQGIETQY
TRBJ1-5	TRBV7-9	ASSLGGGQNNQPQH
TRBJ2-5	TRBV2	ASRIQGVGVGTQY
TRBJ1-6	TRBV6-6	ASSYSVYNSPLH
TRBJ1-2	TRBV12-3/TRBV12-4	ASRETGDRYGYT
-	TRBV7-2	ASSQQVDRGETQY
TRBJ1-1	TRBV28	ASSLWSFPEAF
TRBJ2-1	TRBV29-1	SAKKGPTRSEQF
TRBJ2-5	TRBV10-3	AISEGGSTETQY
TRBJ2-7	TRBV6-5	ASSDRDYEQY
TRBJ2-7	TRBV18	ASSRQTSGAGDEQY
TRBJ1-2	TRBV24-1	ATSDPGREDGYT
TRBJ2-3	TRBV20-1	SALAGDSTDTQY
TRBJ2-2	TRBV7-3	ASSPWTGANTGELF
TRBJ1-1	TRBV6-5	ASSRGAGGAF
TRBJ2-3	TRBV12-3/TRBV12-4	ATLLAASTDTQY